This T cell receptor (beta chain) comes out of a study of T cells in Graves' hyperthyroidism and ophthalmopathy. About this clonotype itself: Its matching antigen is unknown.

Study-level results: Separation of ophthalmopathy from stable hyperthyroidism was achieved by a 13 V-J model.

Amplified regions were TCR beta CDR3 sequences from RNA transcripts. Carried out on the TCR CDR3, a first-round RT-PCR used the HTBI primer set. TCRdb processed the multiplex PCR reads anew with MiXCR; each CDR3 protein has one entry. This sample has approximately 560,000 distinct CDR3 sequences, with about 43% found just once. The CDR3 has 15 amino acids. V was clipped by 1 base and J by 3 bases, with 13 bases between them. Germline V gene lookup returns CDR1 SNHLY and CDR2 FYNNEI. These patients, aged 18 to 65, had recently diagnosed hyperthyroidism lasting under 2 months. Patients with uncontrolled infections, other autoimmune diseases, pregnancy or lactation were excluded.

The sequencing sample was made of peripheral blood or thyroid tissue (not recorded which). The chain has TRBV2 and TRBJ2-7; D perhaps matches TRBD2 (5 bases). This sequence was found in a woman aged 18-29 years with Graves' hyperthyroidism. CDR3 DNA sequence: TGTGCCAGCAGTGAAGGAATAGCGTATAACTACGAGCAGTACTTC. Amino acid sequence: CASSEGIAYNYEQYF.